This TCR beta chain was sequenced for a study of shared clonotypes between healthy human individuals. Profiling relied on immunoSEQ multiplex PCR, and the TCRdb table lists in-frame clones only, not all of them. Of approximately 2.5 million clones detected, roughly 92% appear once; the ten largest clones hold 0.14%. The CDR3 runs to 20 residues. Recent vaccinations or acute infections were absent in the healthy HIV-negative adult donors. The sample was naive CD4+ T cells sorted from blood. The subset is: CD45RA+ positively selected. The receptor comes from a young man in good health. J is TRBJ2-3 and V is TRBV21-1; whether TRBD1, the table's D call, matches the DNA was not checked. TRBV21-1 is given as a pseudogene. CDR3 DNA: TGTGCCAGCAGCAAAAAAAGGGGGATTGGGGTACAGAGACGCACAGATACGCAGTATTTT. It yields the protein CASSKKRGIGVQRRTDTQYF.